This TCR beta chain came from a study of control samples from healthy donors and cancer patients. Germline V gene sequence: CDR1 KGHSH, CDR2 LQKENI. The CDR3 has 16 residues. J gave up 6 bases and V 2 bases, and 9 bases lay outside the gene matches. Here immunoSEQ multiplex PCR was the method, and the copy in TCRdb shows in-frame clones only, minus some. This table has some 410,000 clones, 80% to 95% appearing once. This TCR derives from a man aged 40-55 years with head and neck cancer. What was sequenced was PBMCs. This chain joins TRBV18 and TRBJ2-2, with 7 bases identical to TRBD1. CDR3 nucleotides: TGTGCCAGCTCACCATCGACAGGGCGAGGATCCGGGGAGCTGTTTTTT. Protein sequence: CASSPSTGRGSGELFF.